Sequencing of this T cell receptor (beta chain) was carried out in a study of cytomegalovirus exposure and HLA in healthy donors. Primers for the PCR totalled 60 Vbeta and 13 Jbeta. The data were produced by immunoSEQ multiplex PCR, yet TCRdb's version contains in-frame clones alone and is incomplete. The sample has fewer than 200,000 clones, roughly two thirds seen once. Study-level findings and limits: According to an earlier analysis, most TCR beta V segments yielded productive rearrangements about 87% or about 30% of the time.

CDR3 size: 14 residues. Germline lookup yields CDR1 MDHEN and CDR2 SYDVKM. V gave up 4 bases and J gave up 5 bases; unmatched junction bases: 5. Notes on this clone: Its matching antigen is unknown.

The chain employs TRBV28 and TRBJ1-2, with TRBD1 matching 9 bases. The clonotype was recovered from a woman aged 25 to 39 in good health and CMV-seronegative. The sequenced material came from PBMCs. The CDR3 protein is CASSYGQGSYGYTF. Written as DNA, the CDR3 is TGTGCCAGCAGTTACGGACAGGGGTCGTATGGCTACACCTTC.